These 14 T cell receptor beta chains share one sample of origin, sequenced in a study of regulatory T cells in long-lasting Graves disease. Indicated time point: newly diagnosed GD, antithyroid drugs for less than 3 months. RNA from PBMCs was the source of the TCR library. To make TCR beta libraries, researchers used iRepertoire HTBI primers and Arm-PCR of CDR3 regions. One entry per CDR3 protein, called by TCRdb with MiXCR from the multiplex PCR reads. The repertoire holds 500,000 or so distinct CDR3 sequences, with about 16% as singletons. The data also belong to a second study, concerning T cells in Graves' hyperthyroidism and ophthalmopathy.

The sample in question was peripheral blood mononuclear cells (PBMCs), obtained at new diagnosis, from a patient treated with antithyroid drugs. The receptors shown here come from a woman aged 40-65 years with Graves disease.

This clonotype appeared many times. This rearrangement joins TRBV12-3 or TRBV12-4 to TRBJ1-6; a weak D match, TRBD1 (5 bases). The ends were cut back, 1 base at V and 3 bases at J, with 7 bases in the middle. The CDR3 totals 15 residues. The CDR3 coding sequence is TGTGCCAGCAGTTTAGGGGGGAACTATAATTCACCCCTCCACTTT. Its protein is CASSLGGNYNSPLHF.

The chain recombines TRBV20-1 with TRBJ2-3; D is perhaps TRBD1 or TRBD2 (6 bases each). The CDR3 runs to 14 residues. Between the trimmed V and J ends, which lost 6 bases and 2 bases, there was a span of 15 bases. CDR1 DFQATT and CDR2 SNEGSKA come from the germline V gene (reference sequence). The CDR3 nucleotides are TGCAGTGCCCACATAGGGGGGTACACAGATACGCAGTATTTT. Protein sequence: CSAHIGGYTDTQYF.

This clonotype was observed a handful of times. V is TRBV6-1 and J is TRBJ2-7; D is unresolved. Germline V gene data show CDR1 as MNHNS and CDR2 as SASEGT. V was shortened by 6 bases and J by 0 bases, with 12 bases between the two germline ends. CDR3 length: 14 residues. The CDR3 coding sequence is TGTGCCAGCAGGCCAGTCCTTATCTCCTACGAGCAGTACTTC. It specifies CASRPVLISYEQYF.

This clonotype was detected only a few times. CDR3: CASRVGGGNEQFF. Written as DNA, the CDR3 is TGTGCCAGCAGGGTGGGGGGGGGCAATGAGCAGTTCTTC. The V gene is TRBV6-1, the J gene TRBJ2-1; 7 bases match TRBD2. Trimming took 6 bases from V and 6 from J; bases not matched to a gene: 5. The CDR3 is made up of 13 amino acids. Germline lookup yields CDR1 MNHNS and CDR2 SASEGT.

V gene TRBV5-1 combines with J gene TRBJ1-4; D unresolved. This CDR3 region has 14 residues. CDR1 and CDR2 (germline): SGHRS, YFSETQ. V lost 5 bases and J 5 bases, leaving 13 bases between the germline ends. This CDR3 reads CASRDPGGNEKLFF. CDR3 in DNA: TGCGCCAGCAGAGATCCGGGCGGCAATGAAAAACTGTTTTTT.

The chain couples TRBV19 to TRBJ2-7; 9 bases align to TRBD2. V shed 5 bases and J 3 bases; nucleotides not matched to a gene: 8. Germline V gives CDR1 LNHDA, CDR2 SQIVND (reference sequence). CDR3 size: 15 residues. As DNA, the CDR3 is TGTGCCAGTAGTCGGGCTAGCGGGGATCTCTACGAGCAGTACTTC. Translation: CASSRASGDLYEQYF.

The gene calls are TRBV20-1 and TRBJ1-2; a weak D match, TRBD1 (5 bases). Germline assignment: CDR1 DFQATT and CDR2 SNEGSKA (reference sequence). CDR3 length: 14 residues. V was shortened by 5 bases and J by 4 bases, with 17 bases between the two germline ends. The CDR3 here is CSAPRPGRSYGYTF. As DNA, the CDR3 is TGCAGTGCTCCTAGACCGGGACGGTCCTATGGCTACACCTTC.

This clonotype was recorded a few times. This sequence joins TRBV7-2 and TRBJ2-1; no definite D call. This CDR3 comprises 12 residues. Germline V gives CDR1 SGHTA, CDR2 FQGNSA. V lost 1 base and J 7 bases, leaving 5 bases between the germline ends. The CDR3 nucleotides are TGTGCCAGCAGCTTAGTCGTAAATGAGCAGTTCTTC. Encoded protein: CASSLVVNEQFF.

The chain uses TRBV5-1 and TRBJ1-3; no definite D call. The V end was cut by 1 base, the J end by 0 bases, with 11 bases between. This CDR3 has 16 amino acids. Germline values: CDR1 SGHRS, CDR2 YFSETQ. The CDR3: CASSLRPGISGNTIYF. In DNA form, the CDR3 reads TGCGCCAGCAGCTTGCGGCCGGGAATCTCTGGAAACACCATATATTTT.

Remarks on this clonotype: A junction boundary mismatches the germline segment, possibly from a read error. The J gene is TRBJ2-7, the V gene TRBV11-2; 10 nucleotides agree with TRBD1. The germline CDR1 and CDR2 sequences are SGHAT and FQNNGV. The CDR3 contains 16 residues. This chain's CDR3 is CASSLQGTGESYEQYF. The CDR3 DNA reads TGCGCCAGCAGCTTGCAAGGGACAGGGGAAAGCTACGAGCAGTACTTC.

This clonotype has a count of ten or more. The chain combines TRBV6-1 with TRBJ1-2; D uncertain. In germline, CDR1 is MNHNS, CDR2 SASEGT. The CDR3 is made up of 11 amino acids. V was clipped by 4 bases and J by 2 bases, with 2 bases between them. The CDR3 protein is CASSVNYGYTF. In DNA form, the CDR3 reads TGTGCCAGCAGTGTCAACTATGGCTACACCTTC.

This clonotype has at least ten counts. CDR3 sequence (DNA): TGTGCCAGCCTACCGGACAGGGGAGGCGTTGAAGCTTTCTTT. As protein: CASLPDRGGVEAFF. The chain recombines TRBV6-1 with TRBJ1-1; 9 nucleotides line up with TRBD1. The CDR3 sequence is 14 residues long. V trimming: 8 bases; J trimming: 7 bases; junction bases outside the gene matches: 11. Germline V gene sequence: CDR1 MNHNS, CDR2 SASEGT.

Regarding this clonotype: A much larger clone differs from this one at a single base, so this may be a read error. The rearrangement joins TRBV7-6 to TRBJ2-1, with D tentatively TRBD1 or TRBD2 (5 bases each). Germline V gives CDR1 SGHVS, CDR2 FNYEAQ. Trimming took off 5 bases at V and 10 bases at J, with 15 bases between the two ends. The CDR3 loop spans 13 amino acids. The DNA of the CDR3 is TGTGCCAGCAGCCCTGTCAACGGGGACGAGCAGTTCTTC. This encodes CASSPVNGDEQFF.

This clonotype was recorded many times. The chain is built from TRBV10-3 and TRBJ2-7; 10 positions agree with TRBD1. Germline-derived CDR1 and CDR2 are ENHRY and SYGVKD. The CDR3 runs to 16 residues. V lost 6 bases to trimming and J lost 0 bases; unmatched junction nucleotides: 8. The DNA for the CDR3 is TGTGCCATCAGGAACTTGGGGGACAGGGGCTCCTACGAGCAGTACTTC. This codes for CAIRNLGDRGSYEQYF.